This T cell receptor beta chain comes out of a study of human T cells and chemical hapten exposure. The trim removed 6 bases at V and 2 bases at J, leaving 8 bases unmatched. Germline V gives CDR1 DFQATT, CDR2 SNEGSKA (reference sequence). The CDR3 consists of 14 residues. TCRdb recomputed calls from the RACE reads with MiXCR, one row per CDR3 protein. The sample includes approximately 50,000 distinct CDR3 sequences, 9.5% to 10% seen only once; the top ten take 8.5% to 10%. Time point here: pre-sensitization, week 0. Treatment meaning: therapeutic diphenylcyclopropenone sensitization with weekly scalp DPC. The starting material, unfractionated whole blood, was used for total RNA extraction.

The chain carries TRBV20-1 and TRBJ2-7; the match to TRBD2 covers 9 bases. The source material was whole blood, sampled in connection with sensitization to the hapten diphenylcyclopropenone (DPC). The sequence came from a woman aged 30 to 39 with alopecia areata. Some clones in this sample may be carry-over from other donors' samples. CDR3 sequence (DNA): TGCAGTGCACATAGCGGGGGCCCCCCCTACGAGCAGTACTTC. Residues: CSAHSGGPPYEQYF.